The clone carrying this T cell receptor (beta chain) was seen many times. TCRdb reprocessed the RT-PCR reads via MiXCR and lists one record per CDR3 protein. The table includes more than 550,000 distinct CDR3 sequences, 14% detected once. Germline CDR1 reads DFQATT; CDR2 reads SNEGSKA (reference sequence). Trimming took 2 bases from V and 0 from J, leaving 9 bases between them. The CDR3 covers 14 residues. The sample was memory CD4+ T cells from blood. The sequence came from a female donor in good health, serving as a healthy control. V is TRBV20-1 and J is TRBJ2-3; possible D gene TRBD1, 5 bases. This chain's CDR3 is CSARRGSSTDTQYF. The CDR3 coding sequence is TGCAGTGCTAGAAGGGGTAGCAGCACAGATACGCAGTATTTT.